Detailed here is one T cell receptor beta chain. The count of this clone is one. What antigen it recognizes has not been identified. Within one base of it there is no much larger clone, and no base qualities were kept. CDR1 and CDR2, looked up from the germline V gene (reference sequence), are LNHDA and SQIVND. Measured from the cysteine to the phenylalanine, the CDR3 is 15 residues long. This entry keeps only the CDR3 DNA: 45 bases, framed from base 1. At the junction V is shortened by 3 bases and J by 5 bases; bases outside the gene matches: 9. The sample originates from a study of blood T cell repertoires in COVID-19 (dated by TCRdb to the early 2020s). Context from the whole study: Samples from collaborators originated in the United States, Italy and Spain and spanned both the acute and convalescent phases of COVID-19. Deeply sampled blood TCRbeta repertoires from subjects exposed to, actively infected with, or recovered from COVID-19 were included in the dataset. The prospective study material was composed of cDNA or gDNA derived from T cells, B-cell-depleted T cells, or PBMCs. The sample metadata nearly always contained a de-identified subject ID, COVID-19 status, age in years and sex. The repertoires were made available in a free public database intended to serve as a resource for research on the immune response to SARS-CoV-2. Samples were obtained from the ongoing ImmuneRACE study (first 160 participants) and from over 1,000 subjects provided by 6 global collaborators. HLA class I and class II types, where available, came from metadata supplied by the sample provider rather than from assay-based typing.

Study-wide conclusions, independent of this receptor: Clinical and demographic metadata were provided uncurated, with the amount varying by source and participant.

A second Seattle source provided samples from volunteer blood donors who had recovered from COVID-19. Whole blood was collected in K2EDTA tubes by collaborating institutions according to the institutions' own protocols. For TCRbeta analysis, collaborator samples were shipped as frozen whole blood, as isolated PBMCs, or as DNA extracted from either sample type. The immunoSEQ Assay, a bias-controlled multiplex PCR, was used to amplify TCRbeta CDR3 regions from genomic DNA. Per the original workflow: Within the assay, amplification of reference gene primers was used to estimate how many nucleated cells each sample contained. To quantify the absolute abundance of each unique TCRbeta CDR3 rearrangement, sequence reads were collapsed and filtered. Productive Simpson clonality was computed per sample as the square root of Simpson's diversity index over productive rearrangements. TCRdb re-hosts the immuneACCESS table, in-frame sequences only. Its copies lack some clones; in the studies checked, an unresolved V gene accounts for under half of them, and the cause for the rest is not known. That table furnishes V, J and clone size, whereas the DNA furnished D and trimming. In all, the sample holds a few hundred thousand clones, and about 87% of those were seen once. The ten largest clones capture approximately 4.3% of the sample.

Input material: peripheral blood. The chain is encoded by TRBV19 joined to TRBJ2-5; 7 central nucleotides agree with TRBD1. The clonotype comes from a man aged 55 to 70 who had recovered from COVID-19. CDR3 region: CASSIASTGLETQYF. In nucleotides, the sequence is TGTGCCAGTAGTATTGCCTCGACAGGGCTGGAGACCCAGTACTTC. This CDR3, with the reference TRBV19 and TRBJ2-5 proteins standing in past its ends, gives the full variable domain DGGITQSPKYLFRKEGQNVTLSCEQNLNHDAMYWYRQDPGQGLRLIYYSQIVNDFQKGDIAEGYSVSREKKESFPLTVTSAQKNPTAFYLCASSIASTGLETQYFGPGTRLLVL.